This is a list of T cell receptor beta chains from one sample in a study of HIV-infected patients and healthy controls. TCRdb used MiXCR to reprocess the 5' RACE reads, holding one entry per CDR3 protein. The sample lists about 15,000 distinct CDR3 sequences, 6.5% to 7.5% occurring once. The sequenced material came from blood. Source of these receptors: an adult in good health. Both conserved end residues are part of each CDR3. The D gene is left open where the match is weak. The size of a clone is reported for some rows only, either as once, few or many, or as a class for expanded clones.

v_call	j_call	d_call	clone_size	cdr3_aa	cdr3_nt
TRBV5-1	TRBJ2-1	-	medium-sized	CASSRDGSSYNEQFF	TGCGCCAGCAGCCGCGACGGGAGCTCCTACAATGAGCAGTTCTTC
TRBV18	TRBJ2-3	TRBD1	many	CASSPPRDRGSDTQYF	TGTGCCAGCTCACCACCGCGAGACAGGGGATCAGATACGCAGTATTTT
TRBV5-1	TRBJ1-6	TRBD1	many	CASSSRTGALNSPLHF	TGCGCCAGCAGCTCCCGGACAGGGGCGCTCAATTCACCCCTCCACTTT
TRBV12-3/TRBV12-4	TRBJ2-5	TRBD2	-	CASSLTTSGGGRAQETQYF	TGTGCCAGCAGTCTGACAACTAGCGGGGGCGGGAGGGCGCAAGAGACCCAGTACTTC
TRBV7-2	TRBJ2-1	-	-	CASSLELIYNEQFF	TGTGCCAGCAGCTTAGAACTTATTTACAATGAGCAGTTCTTC
TRBV20-1	TRBJ2-1	-	-	CSANENRQFF	TGCAGTGCTAATGAAAATCGGCAGTTCTTC
TRBV2	TRBJ2-3	-	many	CASSNDQAVSYTQYF	TGTGCCAGCAGTAACGACCAAGCAGTATCGTATACGCAGTATTTT
TRBV7-9	TRBJ2-7	-	many	CASSLAGWGYEQYF	TGTGCCAGCAGCTTAGCGGGATGGGGGTACGAGCAGTACTTC
TRBV29-1	TRBJ2-7	-	many	CSVGTPEIYEQYF	TGCAGCGTCGGGACGCCAGAGATCTACGAGCAGTACTTC
TRBV2	TRBJ2-7	TRBD1	many	CASGTGETYEQYF	TGTGCCAGCGGGACAGGGGAAACCTACGAGCAGTACTTC
TRBV12-3/TRBV12-4	TRBJ1-2	-	medium-sized	CASSLARPNYGYTF	TGTGCCAGCAGTTTAGCCAGGCCTAACTATGGCTACACCTTC
TRBV20-1	TRBJ2-7	TRBD1	-	CSFAGGPRYEQYF	TGCAGTTTCGCAGGGGGCCCCAGGTACGAGCAGTACTTC
TRBV25-1	TRBJ1-2	-	medium-sized	CASSEDGNYGYTF	TGTGCCAGCAGTGAAGATGGAAACTATGGCTACACCTTC
TRBV6-2/TRBV6-3	TRBJ1-1	TRBD1	medium-sized	CASSRGQGLIDTEAFF	TGTGCCAGCAGTCGTGGACAGGGGCTGATTGACACTGAAGCTTTCTTT
TRBV12-3/TRBV12-4	TRBJ2-3	TRBD1	many	CASSLTGAVDTQYF	TGTGCCAGCAGTTTAACAGGGGCAGTCGATACGCAGTATTTT
TRBV12-3/TRBV12-4	TRBJ2-4	-	few	CASRTGTDHIQYF	TGTGCCAGCAGGACCGGGACCGACCATATTCAGTACTTC
TRBV18	TRBJ2-7	TRBD2	many	CASSPRNIKTSGSYEQYF	TGTGCCAGCTCACCACGAAATATTAAGACTAGCGGGAGTTACGAGCAGTACTTC
TRBV6-2/TRBV6-3	TRBJ2-5	-	medium-sized	CASSYRWETQYF	TGTGCCAGCAGTTACAGGTGGGAGACCCAGTACTTC
TRBV19	TRBJ1-5	-	-	CATSSLGPNQPQHF	TGTGCCACCTCGTCCCTGGGTCCAAATCAGCCCCAGCATTTT
TRBV29-1	TRBJ1-1	-	medium-sized	CSARGLTDEAFF	TGCAGCGCACGAGGGTTGACGGACGAAGCTTTCTTT
TRBV12-3/TRBV12-4	TRBJ2-2	-	many	CASSLAQGDTGELFF	TGTGCCAGCAGTTTAGCCCAGGGAGACACCGGGGAGCTGTTTTTT
TRBV5-5	TRBJ1-6	TRBD1	many	CASSLVAGGEDLNSPLHF	TGTGCCAGCAGCTTGGTGGCAGGGGGCGAAGATCTGAATTCACCCCTCCACTTT
TRBV11-2	TRBJ2-5	-	-	CASRRWGAYRETQYF	TGTGCCAGCCGACGTTGGGGGGCGTATCGAGAGACCCAGTACTTC
TRBV7-2	TRBJ1-1	-	many	CASSFVTGTEAFF	TGTGCCAGCAGCTTTGTAACAGGGACTGAAGCTTTCTTT
TRBV7-6	TRBJ2-3	-	-	CASSLAEEYTDTQYF	TGTGCCAGCAGCTTAGCGGAGGAATACACAGATACGCAGTATTTT
TRBV7-9	TRBJ2-6	-	many	CASSLSGNGANVLTF	TGTGCCAGCAGCTTAAGTGGCAATGGGGCCAACGTCCTGACTTTC
TRBV15	TRBJ2-2	-	medium-sized	CATSSNPGSTGELFF	TGTGCCACCAGCAGTAACCCGGGTTCCACCGGGGAGCTGTTTTTT
TRBV4-3	TRBJ1-1	-	many	CASSQEPGLNTEAFF	TGCGCCAGCAGCCAAGAACCCGGGTTGAACACTGAAGCTTTCTTT
TRBV19	TRBJ1-2	-	-	CVSNDGTTALWSYTF	TGTGTCAGTAACGATGGGACGACTGCCCTTTGGAGCTACACCTTC
TRBV7-6	TRBJ2-3	TRBD2	many	CASSLAQLAGSSTDTQYF	TGTGCCAGCAGCTTAGCCCAGCTAGCGGGTTCTAGCACAGATACGCAGTATTTT
TRBV20-1	TRBJ1-1	-	-	CSASPAVTEAFF	TGCAGTGCTAGTCCGGCGGTCACTGAAGCTTTCTTT
TRBV5-6	TRBJ1-5	-	medium-sized	CASTEGGQWNQPQHF	TGTGCCAGCACTGAGGGGGGGCAATGGAATCAGCCCCAGCATTTT
TRBV2	TRBJ2-7	-	many	CASSESFSVDEQYF	TGTGCCAGCAGTGAATCGTTTAGCGTAGACGAGCAGTACTTC
TRBV7-2	TRBJ2-3	TRBD2	many	CASSPGLVTDTQYF	TGTGCCAGCAGCCCGGGACTAGTAACAGATACGCAGTATTTT
TRBV3-1	TRBJ2-3	-	medium-sized	CASSQDVGFRTTDTQYF	TGTGCCAGCAGCCAAGACGTTGGATTCCGAACCACAGATACGCAGTATTTT
TRBV7-2	TRBJ2-5	-	many	CASRPQRGETQYF	TGTGCCAGCAGGCCCCAGCGTGGGGAGACCCAGTACTTC
TRBV6-2/TRBV6-3	TRBJ2-1	-	medium-sized	CASSYFSVSSYNEQFF	TGTGCCAGCAGTTATTTTAGCGTAAGCTCCTACAATGAGCAGTTCTTC
TRBV3-1	TRBJ2-1	TRBD1	many	CASSQDPNDRGRSDEQFF	TGTGCCAGCAGCCAAGACCCTAACGACAGGGGGCGCAGCGATGAGCAGTTCTTC
TRBV18	TRBJ1-1	-	many	CASSPQGVNTEAFF	TGTGCCAGCTCACCCCAGGGTGTGAACACTGAAGCTTTCTTT
TRBV5-4	TRBJ1-1	-	many	CASSLAQPNTEAFF	TGTGCCAGCAGCTTGGCCCAGCCGAACACTGAAGCTTTCTTT
TRBV19	TRBJ1-2	-	medium-sized	CASMGNYGYTF	TGTGCCAGTATGGGCAACTATGGCTACACCTTC
TRBV7-2	TRBJ2-1	TRBD2	many	CASSFYSSGRAEQFF	TGTGCCAGCAGCTTTTATTCTAGCGGGAGGGCTGAGCAGTTCTTC
TRBV11-3	TRBJ2-2	-	medium-sized	CASSSWTENTGELFF	TGTGCCAGCAGCTCATGGACAGAAAACACCGGGGAGCTGTTTTTT
TRBV20-1	TRBJ2-2	TRBD2	many	CSALRGGSNTGELFF	TGCAGTGCCCTCCGCGGCGGGAGCAACACCGGGGAGCTGTTTTTT
TRBV7-9	TRBJ1-1	-	medium-sized	CASIRVGPTEAFF	TGTGCCAGCATCAGAGTGGGCCCCACTGAAGCTTTCTTT
TRBV7-2	TRBJ2-7	TRBD1	medium-sized	CASSTMGQGLTYEQYF	TGTGCCAGCAGCACAATGGGACAGGGCCTAACCTACGAGCAGTACTTC
TRBV2	TRBJ1-2	-	many	CASSGTRGHGYTF	TGTGCCAGCAGTGGAACTCGGGGGCATGGCTACACCTTC